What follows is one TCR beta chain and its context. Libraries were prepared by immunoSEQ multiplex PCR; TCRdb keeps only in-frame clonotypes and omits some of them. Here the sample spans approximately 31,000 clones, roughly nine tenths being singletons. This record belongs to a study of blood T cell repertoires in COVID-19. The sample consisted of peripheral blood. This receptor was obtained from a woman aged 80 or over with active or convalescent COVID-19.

The CDR3 nucleotides read TGTGCCAGCAGTAACAGTATCAATCAGCCCCAGCATTTT. This translates into CASSNSINQPQHF. The gene calls are TRBV28 and TRBJ1-5; D is ambiguous. Trimming stripped 5 bases from V and 3 bases from J, with 8 bases between. Germline V gives CDR1 MDHEN, CDR2 SYDVKM. The CDR3 totals 13 residues.